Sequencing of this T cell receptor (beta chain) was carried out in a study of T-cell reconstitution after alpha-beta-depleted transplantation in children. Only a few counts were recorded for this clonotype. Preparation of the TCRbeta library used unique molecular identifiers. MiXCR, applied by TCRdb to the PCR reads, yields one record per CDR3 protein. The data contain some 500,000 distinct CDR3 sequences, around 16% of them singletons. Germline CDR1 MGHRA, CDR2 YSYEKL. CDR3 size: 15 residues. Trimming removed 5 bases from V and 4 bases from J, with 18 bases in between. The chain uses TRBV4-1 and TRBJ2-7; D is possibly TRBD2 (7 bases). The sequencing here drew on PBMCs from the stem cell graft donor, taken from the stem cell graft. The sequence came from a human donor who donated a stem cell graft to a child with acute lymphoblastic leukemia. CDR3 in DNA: TGCGCCAGCAGCTCCCACTTGGGAGGGGGTTACGAGCAGTACTTC. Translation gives CASSSHLGGGYEQYF.